Below, 27 T cell receptor beta chains from the same sample are listed, as sequenced in a study of blood T cell repertoires in COVID-19. Produced via immunoSEQ multiplex PCR; TCRdb's table is partial and in-frame only. The sample includes about 32,000 clones, 85% to 95% of them seen just once. The sample consisted of peripheral blood. The receptors were sampled from a male donor with active COVID-19.

V usage is TRBV27 and J usage is TRBJ2-3; TRBD2 might be the D (8 bases). Per the germline V gene, CDR1 is MNHEY and CDR2 is SMNVEV (reference sequence). This CDR3 spans 19 amino acids. Trimming cost V 4 bases and J 2 bases, with 25 bases left between them. CDR3 in amino acids: CASSSGGHSGVYPTDTQYF. CDR3 nucleotide sequence: TGTGCCAGCAGTTCAGGGGGACATAGCGGGGTTTACCCCACAGATACGCAGTATTTT.

The V call is TRBV9, the J call TRBJ1-3; the match to TRBD1 covers 11 bases. The CDR3 contains 16 residues. V shed 3 bases, J shed 2 bases, and the junction held 4 bases outside the gene matches. CDR1 SGDLS and CDR2 YYNGEE come from the germline V gene. The CDR3 DNA follows: TGTGCCAGCAGCGAGGGACAGGGGGGAACTGGAAACACCATATATTTT. Its protein product is CASSEGQGGTGNTIYF.

The chain links TRBV9 to TRBJ2-1; no firm D call. V was pared by 5 bases and J by 6 bases, with 6 bases between. The CDR3 runs to 11 residues. Per germline, CDR1 SGDLS and CDR2 YYNGEE. CDR3 in amino acids: CASSPGNEQFF. The CDR3 DNA is TGTGCCAGCAGTCCCGGCAATGAGCAGTTCTTC.

This clone was seen just once. The chain links TRBV2 to TRBJ1-2, with 9 bases lining up with TRBD1. V shed 7 bases, J shed 2 bases, and the junction held 8 bases outside the gene matches. The CDR3 length is 15 residues. Germline CDR1 and CDR2: SNHLY and FYNNEI. The DNA for the CDR3 is TGTGCCAGCAAAGCCGGGACAGGGCTAAACTATGGCTACACCTTC. Translated: CASKAGTGLNYGYTF.

The chain couples TRBV9 to TRBJ2-1; 10 nucleotides align to TRBD1. The CDR3 consists of 16 residues. Germline CDR1 reads SGDLS; CDR2 reads YYNGEE. Trimming removed 3 bases from V and 6 bases from J; junction bases left unmatched: 9. The CDR3 DNA sequence: TGTGCCAGCAGCGCGAGACCGACAGGGGGCCTCAATGAGCAGTTCTTC. This translates into CASSARPTGGLNEQFF.

This sequence joins TRBV10-3 and TRBJ1-5; D is ambiguous. The length of the CDR3 is 13 residues. Germline CDR1 is ENHRY and CDR2 is SYGVKD. The germline V and J ends were trimmed by 0 bases and 6 bases, with 6 bases remaining between them. The CDR3 DNA sequence: TGTGCCATCAGTGAGTCAGACATTCAGCCCCAGCATTTT. Its translation is CAISESDIQPQHF.

V gene TRBV6-5 combines with J gene TRBJ2-5, with a tentative D call TRBD2 (6 bases). CDR1 is MNHEY and CDR2 is SVGAGI in the germline V gene. This CDR3 has 15 residues. The ends were cut back, 4 bases at V and 3 bases at J, with 15 bases in the middle. The CDR3 spells CASSWQTGTEETQYF. The CDR3 bases are TGTGCCAGCAGTTGGCAAACCGGGACTGAAGAGACCCAGTACTTC.

Comment on this clone: One junction end does not reproduce the germline sequence, and a read error may be involved. The chain couples TRBV6-2 or TRBV6-3 to TRBJ1-2; D gene unclear. Germline lookup yields CDR1 MNHEY and CDR2 SVGEGT. CDR3 length: 15 residues. CDR3 in amino acids: CASSDSMTKYYGYTF. For the CDR3, the DNA is TGTGCCAGCAGTGACTCGATGACAAAGTACTATGGCTACACCTTC.

This chain connects TRBV19 to TRBJ1-1; no definite D call. Germline assignment: CDR1 LNHDA and CDR2 SQIVND (reference sequence). Trimming left V 7 bases short and J 6 bases short, with 15 bases between. This CDR3 has 13 amino acids. The CDR3 sequence: CASTKGRWAEAFF. CDR3 DNA: TGTGCCAGTACCAAAGGGAGATGGGCTGAAGCTTTCTTT. The variable domain in full, with the rest retrieved from reference TRBV19 and TRBJ1-1, is DGGITQSPKYLFRKEGQNVTLSCEQNLNHDAMYWYRQDPGQGLRLIYYSQIVNDFQKGDIAEGYSVSREKKESFPLTVTSAQKNPTAFYLCASTKGRWAEAFFGQGTRLTVV.

The genes are TRBV5-1 and TRBJ2-2; 9 bases align to TRBD1. Trimming removed 5 bases from V and 5 bases from J; junction bases left unmatched: 10. This CDR3 region has 16 residues. The germline CDR1 and CDR2 sequences are SGHRS and YFSETQ. This CDR3 reads CASRRRQGERTGELFF. The CDR3 DNA sequence: TGCGCCAGCAGACGTCGACAGGGGGAACGGACCGGGGAGCTGTTTTTT. The whole variable domain, remainder taken from reference TRBV5-1 and TRBJ2-2, is KAGVTQTPRYLIKTRGQQVTLSCSPISGHRSVSWYQQTPGQGLQFLFEYFSETQRNKGNFPGRFSGRQFSNSRSEMNVSTLELGDSALYLCASRRRQGERTGELFFGEGSRLTVL.

The chain joins TRBV5-1 to TRBJ1-5; 9 positions agree with TRBD1. The CDR3 runs 15 residues. Trimming took 6 bases from V and 2 from J; bases not matched to a gene: 6. Germline values: CDR1 SGHRS, CDR2 YFSETQ. CDR3 residues: CASKQGAGGNQPQHF. CDR3 nucleotide sequence: TGCGCCAGCAAACAGGGGGCGGGTGGCAATCAGCCCCAGCATTTT.

This chain joins TRBV6-5 and TRBJ1-4; D ambiguous. The V end lost 6 bases, the J end lost 0 bases, and 11 bases lay between the germline ends. The germline V gene encodes CDR1 MNHEY and CDR2 SVGAGI. This CDR3 is built from 15 residues. Here the CDR3 reads CASRGGPATNEKLFF. CDR3 in DNA: TGTGCCAGCAGAGGCGGGCCTGCAACTAATGAAAAACTGTTTTTT.

In its sample, this clone was seen once. V is TRBV5-1 and J is TRBJ2-2; TRBD1 aligns across 7 bases. In germline, CDR1 is SGHRS, CDR2 YFSETQ. V gave up 0 bases and J gave up 5 bases; unmatched junction bases: 7. This CDR3 has 16 amino acids. CDR3 sequence (DNA): TGCGCCAGCAGCTTGGATGCAGGGGGAAAAACCGGGGAGCTGTTTTTT. Protein sequence: CASSLDAGGKTGELFF.

V usage is TRBV2 and J usage is TRBJ2-7; 10 positions match TRBD2. The CDR3 length is 13 residues. V lost 6 bases, J lost 5 bases, and 4 bases stayed unmatched. Germline loops: CDR1 SNHLY, CDR2 FYNNEI. CDR3 loop: CASRAGGPHEQYF. CDR3 coding DNA: TGTGCCAGCAGAGCGGGGGGGCCGCACGAGCAGTACTTC.

The CDR3 nucleotides read TGTGCCAGCAGCTCGGGGGGACAGGGGACCCCCTACGAGCAGTACTTC. This sequence encodes CASSSGGQGTPYEQYF. This chain links TRBV9 with TRBJ2-7, with TRBD1 matching over 10 bases. This CDR3 is 16 amino acids long. Germline values: CDR1 SGDLS, CDR2 YYNGEE. The ends lost 4 bases at V and 2 bases at J; junction bases unmatched: 9.

The chain uses TRBV9 and TRBJ1-1; D gene uncertain. The CDR3 loop spans 14 amino acids. Germline V lookup: CDR1 SGDLS, CDR2 YYNGEE. V lost 0 bases to trimming and J lost 0 bases, with 6 bases between them. The CDR3 reads CASSVAHMNTEAFF. In DNA, the CDR3 is TGTGCCAGCAGCGTAGCGCACATGAACACTGAAGCTTTCTTT.

The genes are TRBV7-9 and TRBJ2-3, with 10 bases fitting TRBD1. The CDR3 contains 14 residues. CDR1 and CDR2 from the germline V gene are SEHNR and FQNEAQ (reference sequence). J was trimmed by 7 bases and V by 5 bases; bases with no gene match: 6. The CDR3 loop is CASSETGGANTQYF. As DNA, the CDR3 is TGTGCCAGCAGCGAGACAGGGGGCGCGAATACGCAGTATTTT. Drawing the rest from reference TRBV7-9 and TRBJ2-3, the complete variable domain is DTGVSQNPRHKITKRGQNVTFRCDPISEHNRLYWYRQTLGQGPEFLTYFQNEAQLEKSRLLSDRFSAERPKGSFSTLEIQRTEQGDSAMYLCASSETGGANTQYFGPGTRLTVL.

This chain joins TRBV7-8 and TRBJ2-2; 11 positions match TRBD2. J gave up 7 bases and V 5 bases, and 6 bases lay outside the gene matches. Germline CDR1 reads SGHVS; CDR2 reads FQNEAQ. The CDR3 is made up of 15 amino acids. The CDR3 nucleotides are TGTGCCAGCAGCCCCCGGACTAGCGGGCGCGGGGAGCTGTTTTTT. Translation: CASSPRTSGRGELFF.

The chain couples TRBV5-1 to TRBJ1-2; D is uncertain. Looked up from germline, CDR1 is SGHRS and CDR2 is YFSETQ. This CDR3 region has 14 residues. Trimming pared 2 bases from V and 3 bases from J, leaving 11 bases between. CDR3 in amino acids: CASSFQPSDYGYTF. CDR3 DNA sequence: TGCGCCAGCAGCTTTCAACCGTCGGACTATGGCTACACCTTC. The variable domain in full, completed from reference TRBV5-1 and TRBJ1-2, reads KAGVTQTPRYLIKTRGQQVTLSCSPISGHRSVSWYQQTPGQGLQFLFEYFSETQRNKGNFPGRFSGRQFSNSRSEMNVSTLELGDSALYLCASSFQPSDYGYTFGSGTRLTVV.

This sequence joins TRBV5-4 and TRBJ2-1, with 9 bases identical to TRBD2. Losses at the gene ends were 2 bases for V and 2 bases for J; bases not matched to a gene: 2. The CDR3 is made up of 15 amino acids. Looked up from germline, CDR1 is SGHNT and CDR2 is YYREEE (reference sequence). CDR3 sequence: CASSFSGGTYNEQFF. The CDR3 DNA sequence: TGTGCCAGCAGCTTTAGCGGGGGTACCTACAATGAGCAGTTCTTC. The full variable domain, with the rest looked up from reference TRBV5-4 and TRBJ2-1, is ETGVTQSPTHLIKTRGQQVTLRCSSQSGHNTVSWYQQALGQGPQFIFQYYREEENGRGNFPPRFSGLQFPNYSSELNVNALELDDSALYLCASSFSGGTYNEQFFGPGTRLTVL.

This rearrangement joins TRBV5-1 to TRBJ2-3; 10 bases align to TRBD1. Trimming cost V 2 bases and J 5 bases; bases outside gene matches: 8. CDR1 SGHRS and CDR2 YFSETQ come from the germline V gene. This CDR3 is 16 amino acids long. The DNA of the CDR3 is TGCGCCAGCAGCTTTAACCCGGGACAGGGGTTAGATACGCAGTATTTT. Translated: CASSFNPGQGLDTQYF.

J is TRBJ2-1 and V is TRBV5-6; TRBD2 is a possible D gene (6 bases). CDR1 is SGHDT and CDR2 is YYEEEE in the germline V gene. The CDR3 is 14 amino acids. Trimming stripped 0 bases from V and 7 bases from J, with 11 bases between. The CDR3 protein is CASSLVGLTNEQFF. The CDR3 coding sequence is TGTGCCAGCAGCTTGGTCGGACTAACGAATGAGCAGTTCTTC.

The chain couples TRBV7-9 to TRBJ1-3; 7 bases fit TRBD1. The CDR3 runs 18 residues. V was clipped by 5 bases and J by 0 bases; unmatched bases: 13. Germline V gives CDR1 SEHNR, CDR2 FQNEAQ (reference sequence). The CDR3 DNA is TGTGCCAGCAGCGAGACAGGGTACTTTGCCCTCTCTGGAAACACCATATATTTT. This sequence encodes CASSETGYFALSGNTIYF.

This sequence joins TRBV18 and TRBJ1-1; D remains ambiguous. Germline values: CDR1 KGHSH, CDR2 LQKENI. The CDR3 spans 14 residues. Between the trimmed V and J ends, which lost 3 bases and 4 bases, there was a span of 12 bases. CDR3 nucleotide sequence: TGTGCCAGCTCACCGATCACCCCGGGCACTGAAGCTTTCTTT. It is translated as CASSPITPGTEAFF.

V is TRBV3-1 (or the pseudogene TRBV3-2) and J is TRBJ2-7, with TRBD2 identical over 10 bases. Trimming cost V 1 base and J 3 bases; bases outside gene matches: 3. The CDR3 contains 15 residues. The germline gives CDR1 LGHDT, CDR2 YNNKEL (reference sequence). CDR3 region: CASSQAASGSYEQYF. The CDR3 region has the DNA TGTGCCAGCAGCCAAGCGGCTAGCGGGAGCTACGAGCAGTACTTC.

This sequence joins TRBV5-4 and TRBJ2-2; 15 bases map to TRBD2. After removal of 3 bases from V and 2 bases from J, the junction contained 8 bases not matched to a gene. The CDR3 consists of 19 residues. From germline, CDR1 is SGHNT and CDR2 YYREEE (reference sequence). The CDR3 coding sequence is TGTGCCAGCAGCTCATACGGACTAGCGGGGGGGCTTAACACCGGGGAGCTGTTTTTT. Translation gives CASSSYGLAGGLNTGELFF.

The chain couples TRBV9 to TRBJ1-1, with D possibly matching TRBD1 (6 bases). V shed 1 base and J shed 0 bases, with 13 bases lying between them. CDR1 and CDR2 from the germline V gene are SGDLS and YYNGEE. The CDR3 totals 16 residues. DNA for the CDR3: TGTGCCAGCAGCGTAAGACCGGGGGGCTTGAACACTGAAGCTTTCTTT. Translated: CASSVRPGGLNTEAFF.